The 4 T cell receptor beta chains presented below share a single source sample, sequenced in a study of blood T cells in healthy people across ages. It was with a sample-barcoded 5' primer and a J-beta primer mix that a second PCR of roughly 7 to 12 cycles was run. TCRdb analysed the 5' RACE reads with MiXCR anew, one entry per CDR3 protein. Found here are roughly 550,000 distinct CDR3 sequences, under 30% of them singletons; the top ten hold approximately 10%. The sample was also linked to a second study, of T cells of mothers and their children.

The sequenced sample consisted of blood. These receptors were obtained from a boy between 10 and 17 years old in good health.

This clonotype has more than one count but fewer than ten. The CDR3 coding sequence is TGTGCCAGCAGCTCTCCGACAGGGGTGGAGACCCAGTACTTC. This codes for CASSSPTGVETQYF. V is TRBV7-9 and J is TRBJ2-5; 8 nucleotides agree with TRBD1. CDR3 length: 14 amino acids. Trimming at V came to 4 bases and at J to 5 bases, leaving 6 bases not matched to a gene. Germline CDR1 and CDR2: SEHNR and FQNEAQ (reference sequence).

This clonotype was seen at least ten times. V is TRBV19 and J is TRBJ1-4; a weak D match, TRBD1 (5 bases). The CDR3 extends over 14 amino acids. The germline V and J ends were trimmed by 6 bases and 4 bases, with 12 bases remaining between them. Germline V CDR1 and CDR2: LNHDA, SQIVND (reference sequence). The CDR3: CASRPGRSNEKLFF. The CDR3 bases are TGTGCCAGTAGACCGGGACGGAGTAATGAAAAACTGTTTTTT.

The chain joins TRBV7-6 to TRBJ2-5, with D possibly matching TRBD2 (5 bases). V was cut by 3 bases and J by 4 bases, with 18 bases left in between. The length of the CDR3 is 16 residues. CDR1 and CDR2 from the germline V gene are SGHVS and FNYEAQ. The CDR3 sequence: CASSFRGLVGRETQYF. The CDR3 bases are TGTGCCAGCAGCTTCAGAGGGCTAGTAGGGAGAGAGACCCAGTACTTC.

The sample holds a few counts of this clonotype. The J gene is TRBJ1-3, the V gene TRBV9; the D is unclear. Germline CDR1 reads SGDLS; CDR2 reads YYNGEE. V lost 0 bases and J lost 8, with 15 bases in between. This CDR3 spans 15 amino acids. CDR3 sequence: CASSVALATKDTIYF. The CDR3, as DNA: TGTGCCAGCAGCGTAGCTTTAGCGACAAAAGACACCATATATTTT.